The sequence of this T cell receptor beta chain was determined in a study of CD8+CD57+ T cells in acquired aplastic anemia. Study-wide background: When averaged, DNA from sorted CD4+ and CD8+ cells came to 3.2 ug. Study results and limitations: The study identified roughly 29 CD8+ CDR3 sequences shared by patients and controls.

The CDR3 totals 11 residues. Looked up from germline, CDR1 is LNHDA and CDR2 is SQIVND (reference sequence). Profiling of TCR beta VDJ combinations and CDR3 sequences used genomic DNA as template. TCRdb re-analysed the reads in MiXCR, keeping a single row per CDR3 protein. The sample includes 150,000 or so distinct CDR3 sequences, roughly 48% of them seen just once. Concerning this clonotype itself: Its cognate antigen is unknown. One end of the junction varies from germline; a read error may be responsible.

CD8+CD57+ cell expansion, shown by flow cytometry, had occurred in the patients selected for sequencing. Every patient was diagnosed with severe acquired aplastic anemia. Source material: sorted CD4+, CD8+, or CD8+CD57+ T cells (not recorded which) from PBMCs. V usage is TRBV19 and J usage is TRBJ2-1; the D gene is possibly TRBD2 (6 bases). The origin of this receptor is a human donor with aplastic anemia. CDR3 sequence: CASGGYNGQFF. CDR3 coding DNA: TGTGCCAGTGGGGGGTACAATGGGCAGTTCTTC. The full variable domain, with the rest looked up from reference TRBV19 and TRBJ2-1, is DGGITQSPKYLFRKEGQNVTLSCEQNLNHDAMYWYRQDPGQGLRLIYYSQIVNDFQKGDIAEGYSVSREKKESFPLTVTSAQKNPTAFYLCASGGYNGQFFGPGTRLTVL.